The TCR beta chain described here comes from a study of cytomegalovirus exposure and HLA in healthy donors. Sequencing was performed with immunoSEQ multiplex PCR; in TCRdb, only in-frame clones are kept and a portion is missing. The sample shows more than 130,000 clones, 70% to 90% of them seen only once. Per germline, CDR1 MNHEY and CDR2 SVGAGI. Unmatched junction bases numbered 9, after V lost 5 bases and J lost 6 bases. This CDR3 is built from 15 residues. Regarding this clone: Its antigen is still unknown.

Broader study findings: A few chains linked to CMV were shown in vitro to be specific for CMV antigens. Rare TCR sequences predominated, though certain public TCRs were found in many donors. The investigators catalogued 150 or so TCR beta chains as cytomegalovirus-associated.

The approximately 120-subject validation cohort, separate from the roughly 670-subject first cohort, included the donors. V gene TRBV6-5 combines with J gene TRBJ2-2; 7 bases are shared with TRBD2. The clonotype was recovered from a woman between 18 and 29 years old in good health and CMV-seropositive. Sample: PBMCs. The CDR3 sequence: CASSPRTSWSGELFF. DNA for the CDR3: TGTGCCAGCAGTCCTCGGACTAGTTGGTCCGGGGAGCTGTTTTTT.